One and the same sample provided the 5 T cell receptor beta chains below, sequenced in a study of blood T cell repertoires in COVID-19. Libraries were prepared by immunoSEQ multiplex PCR; TCRdb keeps only in-frame clonotypes and omits some of them. The data show 240,000 or so clones, about 86% seen once. The sample taken for sequencing was peripheral blood. The receptors shown here come from a man aged 55 to 70 with acute or convalescent COVID-19.

As for this clone: The junction and the germline gene differ at one end; a read error may be behind it. The chain is built from TRBV7-2 and TRBJ1-1; the D is unclear. The CDR3 has 15 residues. In germline, CDR1 is SGHTA, CDR2 FQGNSA. CDR3 in amino acids: CASSLAGGKNTEAFF. The CDR3 nucleotides are TGTGCCAGCAGCCTAGCGGGAGGGAAGAACACTGAAGCTTTCTTT.

V usage is TRBV6-6 and J usage is TRBJ1-1; a possible D gene is TRBD1 (6 bases). Germline CDR1 MNHNY, CDR2 SVGAGI (reference sequence). The V gene lost 6 bases and the J gene lost 2 bases, with 10 bases spanning the gap. This CDR3 is 13 amino acids long. CDR3 bases: TGTGCCAGCAGAAACAGGGATAACACTGAAGCTTTCTTT. It encodes CASRNRDNTEAFF.

The CDR3 sequence is CASSQRLYNEQFF. The CDR3, as DNA: TGTGCCAGCAGCCAACGACTGTACAATGAGCAGTTCTTC. This rearrangement joins TRBV3-1 (or the pseudogene TRBV3-2) to TRBJ2-1; D ambiguous. V shed 2 bases and J shed 4 bases, with 6 bases lying between them. In germline, CDR1 is LGHDT, CDR2 YNNKEL (reference sequence). The CDR3 consists of 13 residues.

This chain connects TRBV4-1 to TRBJ2-7; possibly TRBD1 for D (6 bases). Per the germline V gene, CDR1 is MGHRA and CDR2 is YSYEKL. V lost 1 base and J 3 bases, leaving 13 bases between the germline ends. The CDR3 contains 15 residues. This CDR3 is CASSQGSQGDYEQYF. In DNA form, the CDR3 reads TGCGCCAGCAGCCAAGGGTCACAGGGAGACTACGAGCAGTACTTC.

This chain connects TRBV6-5 to TRBJ2-5, with D perhaps TRBD1 (6 bases). The length of the CDR3 is 14 residues. Germline values: CDR1 MNHEY, CDR2 SVGAGI. Trimming pared 6 bases from V and 3 bases from J, leaving 14 bases between. The CDR3 loop is CASSLQGFEETQYF. The CDR3 DNA is TGTGCCAGCAGCTTACAGGGTTTTGAAGAGACCCAGTACTTC.